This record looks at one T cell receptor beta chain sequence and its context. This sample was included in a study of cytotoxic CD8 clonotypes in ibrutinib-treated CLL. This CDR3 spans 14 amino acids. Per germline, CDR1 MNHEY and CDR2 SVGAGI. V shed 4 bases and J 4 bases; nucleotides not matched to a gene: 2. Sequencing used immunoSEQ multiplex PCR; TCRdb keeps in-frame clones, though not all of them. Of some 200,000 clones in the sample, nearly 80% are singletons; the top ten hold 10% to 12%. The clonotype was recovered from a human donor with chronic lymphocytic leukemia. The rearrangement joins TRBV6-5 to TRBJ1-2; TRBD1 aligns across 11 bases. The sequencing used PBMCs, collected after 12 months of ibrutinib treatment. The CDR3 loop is CASSWDRGGYGYTF. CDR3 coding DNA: TGTGCCAGCAGTTGGGACAGGGGGGGCTATGGCTACACCTTC.